This entry is about one TCR beta chain. The antigen remains unidentified. This sample was included in a study of T cell responses to AZD1222 COVID-19 vaccine. The germline gives CDR1 SGHKS, CDR2 YYEKEE (reference sequence). J lost 5 bases, V lost 4 bases, and 14 bases had no gene match. This CDR3 has 17 residues. Clones were sequenced by immunoSEQ multiplex PCR, and TCRdb holds only the in-frame ones, with some missing. The sample contains approximately 150,000 clones, roughly nine tenths of which appear only once. General observations from the study: Clonal diversity was possibly underestimated, and the donors were mostly white British, with more females. It was only after the peak T cell response that any repertoires were sampled.

Second-dose intervals near 4 or 12 weeks were combined. The source of this sequence is an adult who received the AZD1222 COVID-19 vaccine. This chain uses TRBV5-5 with TRBJ2-2; 7 nucleotides agree with TRBD2. Specimen: peripheral blood, collected 28 days after the second AZD1222 dose. CDR3 protein: CASSNLFTSAITGELFF. CDR3 sequence (DNA): TGTGCCAGCAGCAATCTCTTTACTAGCGCGATAACCGGGGAGCTGTTTTTT.